A single sample is the source of the 30 T cell receptor beta chains below, sequenced in a study of OX40 agonist ivuxolimab in advanced cancers. The library came from the immunoSEQ multiplex PCR assay. Not all clones reach the TCRdb copy of this immuneACCESS table, which keeps in-frame sequences only. Checked studies attribute under half of the gap to unresolved V genes and leave the rest unexplained. The sample table contains some 100,000 clones; only one count was recorded for less than 90% of them. Of the sample, 1% to 1.3% is held by the ten largest clones. Here the sequenced sample was CD4+ or CD8+ T cells sorted from blood, taken in a trial of the OX40 agonist ivuxolimab. Source of these receptors: an adult with an advanced solid tumor such as melanoma, head and neck, liver or kidney cancer.

The V call is TRBV18, the J call TRBJ2-3, with 8 positions matching TRBD2. V shed 8 bases and J 0 bases; nucleotides not matched to a gene: 4. Germline CDR1 is KGHSH and CDR2 is LQKENI. This CDR3 is 14 amino acids long. CDR3: CASKLAASTDTQYF. The DNA of the CDR3 is TGTGCCAGCAAACTAGCGGCAAGCACAGATACGCAGTATTTT.

DNA for the CDR3: TGTGCCAGTTCCAGACGGACAGGTGGGGCCAACGTCCTGACTTTC. Residues: CASSRRTGGANVLTF. This chain joins TRBV19 and TRBJ2-6; 7 bases line up with TRBD1. V was pared by 8 bases and J by 3 bases, with 7 bases of the junction left unmatched. The CDR3 covers 15 residues. The germline V gene has CDR1 LNHDA and CDR2 SQIVND (reference sequence).

V and J are TRBV4-3 and TRBJ1-2; D might be TRBD1 (6 bases). Trimming cost V 7 bases and J 0 bases, with 15 bases left between them. There are 15 residues in the CDR3. Germline lookup yields CDR1 LGHNA and CDR2 YSLEER. The chain's CDR3 is CASKLSRTANYGYTF. Written as DNA, the CDR3 is TGCGCCAGCAAACTCAGTCGGACAGCTAACTATGGCTACACCTTC.

The chain has TRBV19 and TRBJ1-5; D might be TRBD1 (6 bases). Trimming removed 6 bases from V and 2 bases from J, with 14 bases in between. Germline V gene lookup returns CDR1 LNHDA and CDR2 SQIVND (reference sequence). CDR3 size: 15 residues. CDR3 sequence reads: CASRFTGSGNQPQHF. The DNA for the CDR3 is TGTGCCAGTAGGTTTACAGGGTCGGGCAATCAGCCCCAGCATTTT.

The rearrangement joins TRBV2 to TRBJ2-6, with D possibly TRBD2 on 5 matching bases. The germline CDR1 and CDR2 sequences are SNHLY and FYNNEI. The CDR3 is made up of 17 amino acids. V was shortened by 3 bases and J by 2 bases, with 14 bases between the two germline ends. CDR3 bases: TGTGCCAGCAGTGACCTACGTAGCGAGGCTGGGGCCAACGTCCTGACTTTC. This codes for CASSDLRSEAGANVLTF.

The chain is built from TRBV6-5 and TRBJ2-4; D is ambiguous. The CDR3 extends over 16 amino acids. Trimming removed 0 bases from V and 0 bases from J, with 9 bases in between. Germline-derived CDR1 and CDR2 are MNHEY and SVGAGI. CDR3: CASSYSPDTAKNIQYF. The CDR3 region has the DNA TGTGCCAGCAGTTACTCGCCCGACACAGCCAAAAACATTCAGTACTTC.

The J gene is TRBJ1-1, the V gene TRBV7-3; no firm D call. The CDR3 is made up of 15 amino acids. Germline V gene lookup returns CDR1 SGHTA and CDR2 FQGTGA. V was shortened by 3 bases and J by 4 bases, with 15 bases between the two germline ends. This CDR3 is CASSFSLIGVTEAFF. The DNA for the CDR3 is TGTGCCAGCAGCTTCTCACTTATTGGGGTCACTGAAGCTTTCTTT.

V gene TRBV7-2 combines with J gene TRBJ1-4; 7 nucleotides align to TRBD1. From germline, CDR1 is SGHTA and CDR2 FQGNSA. V gave up 1 base and J gave up 11 bases; unmatched junction bases: 13. The CDR3 spans 16 residues. CDR3 region: CASSLDVRDSLRKLFF. CDR3 sequence (DNA): TGTGCCAGCAGCTTAGACGTTCGGGACAGTCTGAGGAAACTGTTTTTT.

V gene TRBV28 combines with J gene TRBJ1-2; the D gene is possibly TRBD1 (6 bases). V was trimmed by 1 base and J by 6 bases, leaving 18 bases between them. The CDR3 has 16 amino acids. Germline values: CDR1 MDHEN, CDR2 SYDVKM. The CDR3 loop reads CASSLSGAAWANGYTF. The CDR3 bases are TGTGCCAGCAGTTTATCAGGGGCGGCCTGGGCGAATGGCTACACCTTC.

This clone was recorded only once. The chain employs TRBV28 and TRBJ2-2; no reliable D call. The V and J ends lost 6 bases and 2 bases respectively, with 10 bases between them. The CDR3 contains 14 residues. CDR1 is MDHEN and CDR2 is SYDVKM in the germline V gene. The CDR3 sequence: CASRPGSNTGELFF. In nucleotides, the CDR3 is TGTGCCAGCAGACCCGGATCTAACACCGGGGAGCTGTTTTTT.

The V and J genes are TRBV25-1 and TRBJ2-5; the D gene is possibly TRBD2 (6 bases). Germline V gene sequence: CDR1 MGHDK, CDR2 SYGVNS. Trimming cost V 2 bases and J 2 bases, with 15 bases left between them. The CDR3 runs to 16 residues. CDR3 sequence reads: CASSEAGTPQQETQYF. The CDR3 region has the DNA TGTGCCAGCAGTGAAGCGGGGACTCCCCAGCAAGAGACCCAGTACTTC.

V usage is TRBV5-1 and J usage is TRBJ1-6, with 7 bases that match TRBD1. There are 15 residues in the CDR3. V was pared by 5 bases and J by 8 bases, with 10 bases of the junction left unmatched. Germline CDR1 and CDR2: SGHRS and YFSETQ. The DNA of the CDR3 is TGCGCCAGCAGGGAACAGGGGCAGGGGCATTCACCCCTCCACTTT. This codes for CASREQGQGHSPLHF.

The V gene is TRBV4-3, the J gene TRBJ2-1; 7 nucleotides line up with TRBD2. The length of the CDR3 is 18 residues. Germline assignment: CDR1 LGHNA and CDR2 YSLEER. Trimming removed 0 bases from V and 7 bases from J; junction bases left unmatched: 15. CDR3 residues: CASSQDPATSAARNEQFF. The DNA of the CDR3 is TGCGCCAGCAGCCAAGATCCCGCTACTAGCGCCGCGCGTAATGAGCAGTTCTTC.

The rearrangement joins TRBV7-9 to TRBJ2-1; the D is unclear. CDR1 and CDR2 (germline): SEHNR, FQNEAQ (reference sequence). Trimming removed 1 base at V and 2 bases at J, with 3 bases between. The CDR3 is 13 amino acids. CDR3 bases: TGTGCCAGCAGCTTAGGGACCTACAATGAGCAGTTCTTC. Translated: CASSLGTYNEQFF.

This rearrangement joins TRBV4-3 to TRBJ1-1, with TRBD1 as a possible D gene (6 bases). V lost 2 bases to trimming and J lost 1 base, with 11 bases between them. Per the germline V gene, CDR1 is LGHNA and CDR2 is YSLEER. CDR3 length equals 15 residues. This CDR3 reads CASSQPGTPNTEAFF. Written as DNA, the CDR3 is TGCGCCAGCAGCCAACCCGGGACACCGAACACTGAAGCTTTCTTT.

The chain is built from TRBV4-3 and TRBJ1-3; D not resolved. V dropped 4 bases and J dropped 0 bases, with 16 bases sitting between them. Looked up from germline, CDR1 is LGHNA and CDR2 is YSLEER. CDR3 length equals 17 residues. The CDR3, as DNA: TGCGCCAGCAGCCTCACTTACACGGCGAGCTCTGGAAACACCATATATTTT. This sequence encodes CASSLTYTASSGNTIYF.

V gene TRBV4-2 combines with J gene TRBJ2-3; the D gene could be TRBD1 or TRBD2 (6 bases each). The CDR3 covers 15 residues. Trimming removed 1 base from V and 2 bases from J, with 10 bases in between. Germline values: CDR1 LGHNA, CDR2 YNFKEQ. CDR3 protein: CASSQGGADTDTQYF. In DNA, the CDR3 is TGTGCCAGCAGCCAAGGGGGGGCCGACACAGATACGCAGTATTTT.

Only one count was recorded for this clone. This rearrangement joins TRBV7-2 to TRBJ1-3, with a tentative D call TRBD1 (5 bases). V gave up 3 bases and J gave up 5 bases, with 8 bases separating them. CDR1 SGHTA and CDR2 FQGNSA come from the germline V gene. The CDR3 contains 13 residues. CDR3 sequence (DNA): TGTGCCAGCAGCTTGGGACTCCGAAACACCATATATTTT. The encoded protein is CASSLGLRNTIYF.

J is TRBJ2-7 and V is TRBV6-4; weak D call: TRBD1 (5 bases). The CDR3 contains 15 residues. V was pared by 11 bases and J by 3 bases, with 23 bases between. Looked up from germline, CDR1 is MRHNA and CDR2 is SNTAGT. This chain's CDR3 is CARNQPGNRHYEQYF. In nucleotides, the CDR3 is TGTGCCCGCAATCAACCCGGAAACAGGCACTACGAGCAGTACTTC.

V and J are TRBV4-3 and TRBJ2-1, with 7 bases fitting TRBD1. Germline trimming cut 4 bases from V and 0 bases from J; bases unmatched to any gene: 12. This CDR3 comprises 18 residues. Germline V gene sequence: CDR1 LGHNA, CDR2 YSLEER. The CDR3 DNA follows: TGCGCCAGCAGCCGCCGCCTAGGGGGCCGGAGCTCCTACAATGAGCAGTTCTTC. This gives the protein CASSRRLGGRSSYNEQFF.

This chain's CDR3 is CASSQQGARTEAFF. CDR3 bases: TGCGCCAGCAGCCAGCAGGGGGCTAGGACTGAAGCTTTCTTT. The J gene is TRBJ1-1, the V gene TRBV4-1; 8 positions agree with TRBD1. CDR3 length: 14 amino acids. The ends lost 3 bases at V and 5 bases at J; junction bases unmatched: 5. Germline loops: CDR1 MGHRA, CDR2 YSYEKL.

This chain links TRBV27 with TRBJ1-2; TRBD1 matches at 9 bases. The CDR3 is 13 residues long. Germline assignment: CDR1 MNHEY and CDR2 SMNVEV (reference sequence). V dropped 6 bases and J dropped 6; count of bases not matched to a gene: 5. The CDR3 sequence: CASRDRGGDGYTF. The CDR3 DNA reads TGTGCCAGCAGAGACAGGGGGGGGGATGGCTACACCTTC.

This clone was counted a few times. This chain uses TRBV9 with TRBJ2-5; D is unresolved. V lost 3 bases and J lost 5, with 14 bases in between. Germline CDR1 is SGDLS and CDR2 is YYNGEE. The CDR3 is 14 amino acids. This CDR3 is CASSAYSNIETQYF. CDR3 DNA sequence: TGTGCCAGCAGCGCATACTCCAACATCGAGACCCAGTACTTC.

The J gene is TRBJ2-6, the V gene TRBV5-4, with D perhaps TRBD1 (6 bases). The CDR3 is made up of 17 amino acids. Germline lookup yields CDR1 SGHNT and CDR2 YYREEE (reference sequence). Trimming pared 4 bases from V and 0 bases from J, leaving 14 bases between. The chain's CDR3 is CASSPGTLSSGANVLTF. CDR3 nucleotide sequence: TGTGCCAGCAGCCCTGGGACACTTAGCTCTGGGGCCAACGTCCTGACTTTC.

The chain links TRBV12-1 to TRBJ2-3; the table's D call, TRBD2, has no DNA check behind it. TRBV12-1 is a documented pseudogene. This CDR3 spans 15 amino acids. The CDR3 here is CASRLARPNTDTQYF. Written as DNA, the CDR3 is TGTGCCAGCAGATTAGCCCGACCTAACACAGATACGCAGTATTTT.

The chain is built from TRBV29-1 and TRBJ2-3, with 14 bases identical to TRBD2. The CDR3 extends over 15 amino acids. CDR1 and CDR2 (germline): SQVTM, ANQGSEA. The V and J ends lost 7 bases and 3 bases, in that order; junction bases with no gene match: 6. The CDR3 loop is CSAGGTSGGTDTQYF. CDR3 DNA sequence: TGCAGCGCCGGAGGGACTAGCGGGGGTACAGATACGCAGTATTTT.

In this sample, this clone turned up once. CDR3 residues: CASGPSYGYTF. The CDR3 DNA reads TGTGCCAGCGGACCGAGCTATGGCTACACCTTC. This chain links TRBV6-1 with TRBJ1-2, with D uncertain. The germline V gene has CDR1 MNHNS and CDR2 SASEGT. Trimming shortened V by 8 bases and J by 4 bases, and 8 bases separated the two germline ends. The CDR3 extends over 11 amino acids.

The gene calls are TRBV7-3 and TRBJ2-2; D ambiguous. Trimming removed 5 bases at V and 4 bases at J, with 14 bases between. This CDR3 region has 15 residues. The germline gives CDR1 SGHTA, CDR2 FQGTGA. CDR3 in DNA: TGTGCCAGCAGCCCCCAAACACAGTTCACCGGGGAGCTGTTTTTT. It is translated as CASSPQTQFTGELFF. Looking up the rest from reference TRBV7-3 and TRBJ2-2 gives the full variable domain: GAGVSQTPSNKVTEKGKYVELRCDPISGHTALYWYRQSLGQGPEFLIYFQGTGAADDSGLPNDRFFAVRPEGSVSTLKIQRTERGDSAVYLCASSPQTQFTGELFFGEGSRLTVL.

This clone has only a few counts. This rearrangement joins TRBV4-3 to TRBJ1-2; a weak D match, TRBD1 (5 bases). Trimming took 3 bases from V and 7 from J, leaving 15 bases between them. The germline V gene has CDR1 LGHNA and CDR2 YSLEER. CDR3 length: 14 amino acids. CDR3 nucleotide sequence: TGCGCCAGCAGCCATTTTGGGGGAAGGAGTGGCTACACCTTC. This translates into CASSHFGGRSGYTF.

On this clone itself: Other DNA sequences in the sample encode the same CDR3. The chain is built from TRBV10-3 and TRBJ1-5; TRBD1 matches 10 bases. V trimming: 0 bases; J trimming: 6 bases; junction bases outside the gene matches: 2. Germline CDR1 is ENHRY and CDR2 is SYGVKD. This CDR3 region has 15 residues. The chain's CDR3 is CAISESGTGVQPQHF. The DNA of the CDR3 is TGTGCCATCAGTGAGTCAGGGACAGGGGTTCAGCCCCAGCATTTT.